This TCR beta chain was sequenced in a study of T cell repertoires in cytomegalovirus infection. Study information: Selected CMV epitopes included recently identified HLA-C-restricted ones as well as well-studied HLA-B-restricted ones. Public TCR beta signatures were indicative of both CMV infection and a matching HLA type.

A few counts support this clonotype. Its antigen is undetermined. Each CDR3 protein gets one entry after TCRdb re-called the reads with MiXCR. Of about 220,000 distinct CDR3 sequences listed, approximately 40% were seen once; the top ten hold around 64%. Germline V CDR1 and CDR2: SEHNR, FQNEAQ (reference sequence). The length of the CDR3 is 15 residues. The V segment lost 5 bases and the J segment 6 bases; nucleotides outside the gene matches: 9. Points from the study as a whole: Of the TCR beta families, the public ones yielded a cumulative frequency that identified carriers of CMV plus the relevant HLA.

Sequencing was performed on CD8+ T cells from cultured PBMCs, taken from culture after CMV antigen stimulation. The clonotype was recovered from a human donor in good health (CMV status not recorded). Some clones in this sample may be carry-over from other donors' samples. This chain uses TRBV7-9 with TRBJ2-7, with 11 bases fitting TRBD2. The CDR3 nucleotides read TGTGCCAGCAGCGCGGCTAGCGGGGGGACTCGCGAGCAGTACTTC. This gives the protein CASSAASGGTREQYF.